This T cell receptor (beta chain) was retrieved from a study of T cell responses to AZD1222 COVID-19 vaccine. The method was immunoSEQ multiplex PCR; TCRdb's version includes in-frame clones alone and lacks a portion of them. Among 200,000 to 250,000 clones listed, more than 85% were seen once. This clone was counted between two and nine times. Germline CDR1 is SNHLY and CDR2 is FYNNEI. Trimming took off 3 bases at V and 3 bases at J, with 11 bases between the two ends. The length of the CDR3 is 15 residues. The material was peripheral blood, obtained on day 0 of MenACWY control vaccination. The gene calls are TRBV2 and TRBJ2-2; D unclear. This TCR was sampled from an adult in good health. CDR3 residues: CASSENTYYTGELFF. CDR3 sequence (DNA): TGTGCCAGCAGTGAGAATACGTACTACACCGGGGAGCTGTTTTTT.